This T cell receptor beta chain was captured in a study of blood T cell repertoires in COVID-19. CDR1 is SQVTM and CDR2 is ANQGSEA in the germline V gene. V shed 6 bases, J shed 8 bases, and the junction held 9 bases outside the gene matches. The CDR3 sequence is 14 residues long. Allocation to cohorts depended on clinical history reported by the participants. Method: immunoSEQ multiplex PCR; TCRdb's copy keeps in-frame clones and lacks some. This table has roughly 210,000 clones, about nine tenths appearing once. This clonotype was sampled from a man aged 25-40 years in a cohort exposed to, infected with or recovered from COVID-19 (not recorded which). The sequenced material came from PBMCs or T cells enriched from blood (not recorded which). The chain has TRBV29-1 and TRBJ1-6; 8 nucleotides align to TRBD1. The CDR3 DNA sequence: TGCAGCGTCCAATGGACAGGGAAGGATTCACCCCTCCACTTT. It encodes CSVQWTGKDSPLHF.